This T cell receptor beta chain originates from a study of Graves' ophthalmopathy and Graves' hyperthyroidism. Study as a whole: Sampling took place at initial diagnosis, with peripheral blood obtained before any treatment.

Notes on the study in general: Most expanded clonotypes in thyroid above 0.001 frequency also showed up in blood.

RNA transcripts were the template, and TCR beta CDR3 regions were amplified from them. An initial RT-PCR round employing HTBI primers preceded a second-round multiplex PCR. TCRdb independently ran MiXCR on the multiplex PCR reads; one entry per CDR3 protein. This table has about 740,000 distinct CDR3 sequences, roughly 40% appearing once. This clonotype was seen a few times. No antigen is known for it. The specimen sequenced was peripheral blood. This TCR came from an adult man with Graves' ophthalmopathy.

For the CDR3, the DNA is TGCAGTGCTAGGACGACAAGGGGCCCTCTCTATGGCTACACCTTC. Translated, it gives CSARTTRGPLYGYTF. The genes are TRBV20-1 and TRBJ1-2, with D possibly TRBD1 on 5 matching bases. Trimming removed 3 bases from V and 4 bases from J, with 18 bases in between. The germline gives CDR1 DFQATT, CDR2 SNEGSKA (reference sequence). There are 15 residues in the CDR3.